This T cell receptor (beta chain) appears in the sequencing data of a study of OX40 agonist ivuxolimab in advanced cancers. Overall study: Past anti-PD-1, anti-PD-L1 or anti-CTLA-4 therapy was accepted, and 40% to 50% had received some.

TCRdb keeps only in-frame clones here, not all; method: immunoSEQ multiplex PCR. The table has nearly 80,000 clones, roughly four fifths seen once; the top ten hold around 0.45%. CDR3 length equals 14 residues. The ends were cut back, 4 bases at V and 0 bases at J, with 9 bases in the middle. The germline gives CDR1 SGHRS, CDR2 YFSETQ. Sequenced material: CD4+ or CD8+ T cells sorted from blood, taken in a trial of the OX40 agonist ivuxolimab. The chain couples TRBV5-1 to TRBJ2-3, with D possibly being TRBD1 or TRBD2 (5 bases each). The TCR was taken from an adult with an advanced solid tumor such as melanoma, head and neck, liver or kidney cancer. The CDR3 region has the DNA TGCGCCAGCAGCGCCGGGGCGAGCACAGATACGCAGTATTTT. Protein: CASSAGASTDTQYF.